A single sample gave rise to the 10 T cell receptor beta chains below, sequenced in a study of T cells in Graves' hyperthyroidism and ophthalmopathy. It was RNA transcripts that yielded the amplified TCR beta CDR3 regions. First-round RT-PCR targeting the TCR CDR3 was performed with the HTBI primer set. One entry per CDR3 protein, called by TCRdb with MiXCR from the multiplex PCR reads. The sample carries fewer than 700,000 distinct CDR3 sequences, 15% to 20% recorded once. Material: blood. The receptors shown here come from a woman in her thirties with Graves' hyperthyroidism.

This clonotype was recorded many times. The chain recombines TRBV30 with TRBJ1-4; tentative D call: TRBD1 (6 bases). CDR3 length: 16 residues. V was cut by 0 bases and J by 1 base, with 12 bases left in between. Per germline, CDR1 GTSNPN and CDR2 SVGIG (reference sequence). The chain's CDR3 is CAWSVTRGRTNEKLFF. The CDR3 DNA reads TGTGCCTGGAGTGTAACCAGGGGCAGAACTAATGAAAAACTGTTTTTT.

This clonotype was counted only a few times. The CDR3 loop is CASSDLAEAQPQHF. CDR3 coding DNA: TGTGCCAGCAGTGATTTGGCTGAAGCGCAGCCCCAGCATTTT. This rearrangement joins TRBV6-1 to TRBJ1-5; D ambiguous. Trimming cost V 3 bases and J 7 bases, with 13 bases left between them. The CDR3 loop spans 14 amino acids. Germline lookup yields CDR1 MNHNS and CDR2 SASEGT.

The table lists this clonotype with a count of one. The chain joins TRBV28 to TRBJ1-2; D is possibly TRBD1 (5 bases). V lost 3 bases and J 3 bases, leaving 11 bases between the germline ends. Germline loops: CDR1 MDHEN, CDR2 SYDVKM. The CDR3 has 14 residues. CDR3 in DNA: TGTGCCAGCAGTTTGAGGCGGGGGGACTATGGCTACACCTTC. Translated: CASSLRRGDYGYTF.

The genes are TRBV18 and TRBJ1-2, with 9 nucleotides matching TRBD1. Per the germline V gene, CDR1 is KGHSH and CDR2 is LQKENI. The trim removed 2 bases at V and 7 bases at J, leaving 8 bases unmatched. The CDR3 sequence is 15 residues long. The CDR3 DNA sequence: TGTGCCAGCTCACCAATGGGGACAGGGACAGGTGGCTACACCTTC. Translation gives CASSPMGTGTGGYTF.

At least ten counts were recorded for this clonotype. The junction shows a germline mismatch at one end, possibly a read error. The rearrangement links TRBV6-1 to TRBJ2-7; TRBD2 is a possible D gene (6 bases). CDR3 size: 12 residues. Germline CDR1 and CDR2: MNHNS and SASEGT. The CDR3 reads CASTELGREQYF. In DNA, the CDR3 is TGTGCCAGCACTGAACTGGGGAGGGAGCAGTACTTC.

The J gene is TRBJ2-6, the V gene TRBV27; D unclear. V was clipped by 6 bases and J by 2 bases, with 14 bases between them. Germline V lookup: CDR1 MNHEY, CDR2 SMNVEV (reference sequence). The CDR3 length is 16 residues. CDR3 amino acids: CASRRNVLPGANVLTF. The CDR3 coding sequence is TGTGCCAGCAGGCGTAACGTTTTACCTGGGGCCAACGTCCTGACTTTC.

J is TRBJ1-5 and V is TRBV4-3; D possibly corresponds to TRBD1 (5 bases). Germline CDR1 is LGHNA and CDR2 is YSLEER. Trimming took 1 base from V and 4 from J, leaving 11 bases between them. The CDR3 sequence is 15 residues long. Here the CDR3 reads CASSQGRGGNQPQHF. CDR3 sequence (DNA): TGCGCCAGCAGCCAAGGGAGGGGTGGGAATCAGCCCCAGCATTTT.

This clonotype was observed once. This chain joins TRBV24-1 and TRBJ2-1; D call uncertain. In germline, CDR1 is KGHDR, CDR2 SFDVKD. V lost 5 bases, J lost 4 bases, and 11 bases lay in between. CDR3 size: 14 residues. Here the CDR3 reads CATSALGGYNEQFF. DNA for the CDR3: TGTGCCACCAGTGCCTTGGGCGGATACAATGAGCAGTTCTTC.

The gene calls are TRBV20-1 and TRBJ2-7, with a possible D match to TRBD2 (6 bases). The V gene's germline CDR1 is DFQATT and CDR2 SNEGSKA (reference sequence). The CDR3 covers 13 residues. The ends were cut back, 6 bases at V and 2 bases at J, with 14 bases in the middle. The CDR3 sequence: CSALADLTYEQYF. The DNA of the CDR3 is TGCAGTGCCTTAGCGGATCTAACCTACGAGCAGTACTTC.

This clonotype was found once. A much larger clone differs from this one at a single base, so this may be a read error. This chain joins TRBV7-2 and TRBJ2-7; 13 nucleotides agree with TRBD2. After removal of 5 bases from V and 7 bases from J, the junction contained 8 bases not matched to a gene. Germline CDR1 SGHTA, CDR2 FQGNSA. This CDR3 spans 15 amino acids. For the CDR3, the DNA is TGTGCCAGCAGCGAGGGACTAGCGGGAATAGATGAGCAGTACTTC. As protein: CASSEGLAGIDEQYF.